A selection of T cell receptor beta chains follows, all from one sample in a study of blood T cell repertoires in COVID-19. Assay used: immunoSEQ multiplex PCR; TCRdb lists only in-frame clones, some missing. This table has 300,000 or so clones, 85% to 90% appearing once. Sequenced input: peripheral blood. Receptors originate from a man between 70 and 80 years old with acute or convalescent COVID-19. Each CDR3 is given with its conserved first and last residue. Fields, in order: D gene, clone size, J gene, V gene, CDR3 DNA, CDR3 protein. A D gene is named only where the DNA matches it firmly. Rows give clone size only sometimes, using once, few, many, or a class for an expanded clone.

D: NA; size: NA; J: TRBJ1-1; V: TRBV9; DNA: TGTGCCAGCAGCGCCCAACAGAAGAACACTGAAGCTTTCTTT; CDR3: CASSAQQKNTEAFF
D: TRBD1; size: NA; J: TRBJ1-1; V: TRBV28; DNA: TGTGCCAGCAGAGAGCGCCTGACAGGGGACCTCTGGGGTGAAGCTTTCTTT; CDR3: CASRERLTGDLWGEAFF
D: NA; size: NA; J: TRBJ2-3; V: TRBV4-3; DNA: TGCGCCAGCAGCCAAGAAAGGCGACTACCAGAAGATACGCAGTATTTT; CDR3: CASSQERRLPEDTQYF
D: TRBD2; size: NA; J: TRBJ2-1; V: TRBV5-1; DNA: TGCGCCAGCAGACCGGGACTAGCGGGAAGCATGAATGAGCAGTTCTTC; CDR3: CASRPGLAGSMNEQFF
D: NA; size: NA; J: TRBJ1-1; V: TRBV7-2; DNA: TGTGCCAGCAGCTTCACAGGGAACACTGAAGCTTTCTTT; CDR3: CASSFTGNTEAFF
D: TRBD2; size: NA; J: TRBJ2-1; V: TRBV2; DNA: TGTGCCACCTCGGGACTAGCGGGGGACTCTAGTGAGCAGTTCTTC; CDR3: CATSGLAGDSSEQFF
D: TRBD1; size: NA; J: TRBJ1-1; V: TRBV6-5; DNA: TGTGCCAGTGGACAGGGCATTGAAGCTTTCTTT; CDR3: CASGQGIEAFF
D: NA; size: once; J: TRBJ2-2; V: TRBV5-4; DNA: TGTGCCAGCAGCTTGTTGTCCGCTAGAAGCACCGGGGAGCTGTTTTTT; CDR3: CASSLLSARSTGELFF
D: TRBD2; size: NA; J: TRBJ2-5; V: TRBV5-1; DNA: TGCGCCAGCAGCTTGGCACCTCTAGCGGGAGGGCCAGGAGAGACCCAGTACTTC; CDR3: CASSLAPLAGGPGETQYF
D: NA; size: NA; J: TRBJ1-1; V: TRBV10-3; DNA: TGTGCCATCAGTGAACACAGGTTTGAACAAGCTTTCTTT; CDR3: CAISEHRFEQAFF
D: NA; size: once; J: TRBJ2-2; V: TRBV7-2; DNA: TGTGCCAGCAGCTTAGTTTTAGAGGGTGGGGAGCTGTTTTTT; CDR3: CASSLVLEGGELFF
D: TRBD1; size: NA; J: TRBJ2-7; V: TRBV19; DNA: TGTGCCAGTAGTATCCGCCTAAATCCGGGACAGGGCTACGAGCAGTACTTC; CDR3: CASSIRLNPGQGYEQYF
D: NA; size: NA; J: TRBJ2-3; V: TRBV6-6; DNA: TGTGCCAGCAGTCCAGTTACAGTCCCATCGGGCACAGATACGCAGTATTTT; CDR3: CASSPVTVPSGTDTQYF
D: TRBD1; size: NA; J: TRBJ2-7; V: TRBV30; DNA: TGTGCCTGGCGGACAGGGGCGGCCTACGAGCAGTACTTC; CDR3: CAWRTGAAYEQYF
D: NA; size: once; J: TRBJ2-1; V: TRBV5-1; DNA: TGCGCCAGCAGCTTGGCTAGCGCGGCATACAATGAGCAGTTCTTC; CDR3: CASSLASAAYNEQFF
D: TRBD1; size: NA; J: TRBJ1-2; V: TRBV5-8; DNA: TGTGCCAGCAGCTTGAGAGACAGGGTGGAAGGCTACACCTTC; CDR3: CASSLRDRVEGYTF
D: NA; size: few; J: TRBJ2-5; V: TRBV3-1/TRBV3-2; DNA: TGTGCCAGCAAGCTATTAGCATCCCCCGAGACCCAGTACTTC; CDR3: CASKLLASPETQYF
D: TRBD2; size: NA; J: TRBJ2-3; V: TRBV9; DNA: TGTGCCAGCAGCGTATGGCCTAGCGGGGGGGTCACAGATACGCAGTATTTT; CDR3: CASSVWPSGGVTDTQYF
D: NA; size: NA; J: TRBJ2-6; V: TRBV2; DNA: TGTGCCAGCCAGCAGGACAGCTCTGGGGCCAACGTCCTGACTTTC; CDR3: CASQQDSSGANVLTF
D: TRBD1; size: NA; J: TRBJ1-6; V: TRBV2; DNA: TGTGCCAGCAGTGGCGAGGGGGCAAGAGGTTCACCCCTCCACTTT; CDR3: CASSGEGARGSPLHF
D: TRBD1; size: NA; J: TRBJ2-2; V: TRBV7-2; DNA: TGTGCCAGCAGCTTAATGGTCAGGGGGACCGGGGAGCTGTTTTTT; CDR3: CASSLMVRGTGELFF
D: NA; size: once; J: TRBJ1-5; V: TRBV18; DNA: TGTGCCAGCTCACCAGAACAGGGCACCCAATCACTCCAGCATTTT; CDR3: CASSPEQGTQSLQHF
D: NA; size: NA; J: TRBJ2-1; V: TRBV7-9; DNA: TGTGCCAGCAGCTTTAGCCGGATAAACGATGAGCAGTTCTTC; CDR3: CASSFSRINDEQFF
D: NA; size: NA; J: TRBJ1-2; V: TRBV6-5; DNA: TGTGCCAGCAGTTACTCGTACAGGGCGAAGTATGGCTACACCTTC; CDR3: CASSYSYRAKYGYTF
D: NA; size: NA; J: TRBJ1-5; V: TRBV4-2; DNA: TGTGCCAGCAGCCAAGAGGAGGGCCCCATTACGCCCCAGCATTTT; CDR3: CASSQEEGPITPQHF
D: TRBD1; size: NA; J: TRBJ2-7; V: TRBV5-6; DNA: TGTGCCAGCCACGGGACAGGGGGCGTCGAGCAGTACTTC; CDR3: CASHGTGGVEQYF
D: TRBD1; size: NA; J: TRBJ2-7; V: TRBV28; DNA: TGTGCCAGCAGCCGGACAGGGGGGACCTCCTACGAGCAGTACTTC; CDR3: CASSRTGGTSYEQYF
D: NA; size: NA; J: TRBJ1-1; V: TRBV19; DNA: TGTGCCAGTAGCTCCTTAACGGAGTTGGAAGCTTTCTTT; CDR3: CASSSLTELEAFF
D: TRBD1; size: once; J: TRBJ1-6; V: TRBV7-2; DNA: TGTGCCAGCAGCTTATCGGGGACAGGGGTTAAATCACCCCTCCACTTT; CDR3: CASSLSGTGVKSPLHF
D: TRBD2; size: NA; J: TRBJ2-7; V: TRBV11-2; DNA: TGTGCCAGCAGCTTAGTACTAGCGGGAGGGTACGAGCAGTACTTC; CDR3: CASSLVLAGGYEQYF
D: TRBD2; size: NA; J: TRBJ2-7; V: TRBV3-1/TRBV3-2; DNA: TGTGCCAGCAGCCAAGGGGCGGGGGGCGAGCAGTACTTC; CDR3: CASSQGAGGEQYF
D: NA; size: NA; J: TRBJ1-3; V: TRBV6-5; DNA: TGTGCCAGCAGCAGGACAGTCTCTGGAAACACCATATATTTT; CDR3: CASSRTVSGNTIYF
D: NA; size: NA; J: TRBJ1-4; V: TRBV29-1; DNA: TGCAGCGTTCCTCGGGGGAGTATGGATGAAAAACTGTTTTTT; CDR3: CSVPRGSMDEKLFF
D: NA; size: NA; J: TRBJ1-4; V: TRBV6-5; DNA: TGTGCCAGCAGTTACAGCGGGGGCGCTTATGAAAAACTGTTTTTT; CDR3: CASSYSGGAYEKLFF
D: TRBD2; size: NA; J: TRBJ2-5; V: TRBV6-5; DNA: TGTGCCAGCAGCCTTTGGGACGGGCGGGAGGAGACCCAGTACTTC; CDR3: CASSLWDGREETQYF
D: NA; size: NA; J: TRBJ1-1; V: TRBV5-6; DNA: TGTGCCAGCAGCTCCCCGGGACATTCGTTTGAAGCTTTCTTT; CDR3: CASSSPGHSFEAFF
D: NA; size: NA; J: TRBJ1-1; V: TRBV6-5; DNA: TGTGCCAGCAGCCGCACAGGGCCCAGAGACGCTTTCTTT; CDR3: CASSRTGPRDAFF
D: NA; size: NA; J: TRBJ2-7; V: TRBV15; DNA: TGTGCCACCAGCAGAGACAGACTGAGCTCCTACGAGCAGTACTTC; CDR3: CATSRDRLSSYEQYF
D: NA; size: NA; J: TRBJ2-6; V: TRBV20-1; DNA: TGCAGTGCTAGTGGCGCGGGTTCTGGGGCCAACGTCCTGACTTTC; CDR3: CSASGAGSGANVLTF
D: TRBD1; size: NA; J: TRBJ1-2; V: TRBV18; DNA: TGTGCCAGCTCATCTCCGGGACAGGGGTTTGGTTATGGCTACACCTTC; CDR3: CASSSPGQGFGYGYTF
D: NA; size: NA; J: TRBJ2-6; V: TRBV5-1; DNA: TGCGCCAGCAGCTCGAAGCAGTCTACAGGGCTTGGCTCTGGGGCCAACGTCCTGACTTTC; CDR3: CASSSKQSTGLGSGANVLTF